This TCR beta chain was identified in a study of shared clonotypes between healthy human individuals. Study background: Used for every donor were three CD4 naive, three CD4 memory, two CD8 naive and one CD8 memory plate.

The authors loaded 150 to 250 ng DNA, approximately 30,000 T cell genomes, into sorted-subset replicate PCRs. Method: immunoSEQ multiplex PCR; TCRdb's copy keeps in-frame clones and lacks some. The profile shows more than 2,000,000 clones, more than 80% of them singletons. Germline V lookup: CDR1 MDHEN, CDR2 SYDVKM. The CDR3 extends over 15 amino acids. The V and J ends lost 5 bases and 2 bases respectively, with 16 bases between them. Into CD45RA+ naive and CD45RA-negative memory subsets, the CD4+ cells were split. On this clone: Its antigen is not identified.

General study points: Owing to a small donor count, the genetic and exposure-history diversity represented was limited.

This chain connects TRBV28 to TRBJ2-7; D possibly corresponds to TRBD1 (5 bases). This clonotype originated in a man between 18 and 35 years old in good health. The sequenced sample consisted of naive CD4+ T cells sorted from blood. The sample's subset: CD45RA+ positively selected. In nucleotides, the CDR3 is TGTGCCAGCAGTCCCTATCTCAGGGATGCCTACGAGCAGTACTTC. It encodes CASSPYLRDAYEQYF.